One sample yielded the 31 T cell receptor beta chains listed below, sequenced in a study of response to subunit inactivated influenza vaccine. TCRdb independently ran MiXCR on the RT-PCR reads; one entry per CDR3 protein. Of hundreds of thousands of distinct CDR3 sequences listed, roughly 22% are singletons. The sample was PBMCs from blood, taken less than 22 months after vaccination. The receptor source for this set is a man aged 50 to 69 who received an inactivated influenza vaccine.

The rearrangement uses TRBV2 and TRBJ1-4; D unclear. The germline V and J ends were trimmed by 4 bases and 0 bases, with 9 bases remaining between them. The germline V gene has CDR1 SNHLY and CDR2 FYNNEI. The CDR3 runs 15 residues. The CDR3 region has the DNA TGTGCCAGCAGTGTTCAAGAGGCAACTAATGAAAAACTGTTTTTT. Protein: CASSVQEATNEKLFF.

This clonotype was seen a few times. V usage is TRBV10-3 and J usage is TRBJ2-6, with D uncertain. This CDR3 is 17 amino acids long. The V end was cut by 5 bases, the J end by 0 bases, with 14 bases between. The germline gives CDR1 ENHRY, CDR2 SYGVKD. CDR3 DNA: TGTGCCATCAGTACCGGGTCCCATTCCTCTGGGGCCAACGTCCTGACTTTC. This encodes CAISTGSHSSGANVLTF.

This clonotype was found a few times. J is TRBJ2-1 and V is TRBV7-9, with D unresolved. Germline CDR1 and CDR2: SEHNR and FQNEAQ (reference sequence). The CDR3 consists of 14 residues. Trimming removed 0 bases at V and 5 bases at J, with 8 bases between. The CDR3 DNA reads as TGTGCCAGCAGCTTAGCTGTATTAGACAATGAGCAGTTCTTC. This codes for CASSLAVLDNEQFF. Full variable domain (rest looked up from reference TRBV7-9 and TRBJ2-1): DTGVSQNPRHKITKRGQNVTFRCDPISEHNRLYWYRQTLGQGPEFLTYFQNEAQLEKSRLLSDRFSAERPKGSFSTLEIQRTEQGDSAMYLCASSLAVLDNEQFFGPGTRLTVL.

The chain employs TRBV5-4 and TRBJ1-2; D gene ambiguous. Between the trimmed V and J ends, which lost 4 bases and 4 bases, there was a span of 14 bases. The CDR3 has 14 residues. Germline CDR1 and CDR2: SGHNT and YYREEE (reference sequence). The CDR3 bases are TGTGCCAGCAGCAGCCGGGCCCTCACCTATGGCTACACCTTC. Its translation is CASSSRALTYGYTF.

This clonotype occurred a few times. V and J are TRBV19 and TRBJ2-2; D not resolved. The CDR3 spans 16 residues. Germline V gene lookup returns CDR1 LNHDA and CDR2 SQIVND (reference sequence). V was cut by 3 bases and J by 0 bases, with 11 bases left in between. CDR3 in amino acids: CASSMDGFTNTGELFF. CDR3 coding DNA: TGTGCCAGTAGTATGGATGGATTCACGAACACCGGGGAGCTGTTTTTT.

This clonotype was picked up a small number of times. The V gene is TRBV27, the J gene TRBJ2-7; D remains ambiguous. The CDR3 length is 14 residues. V lost 1 base, J lost 5 bases, and 12 bases lay in between. Germline CDR1 MNHEY, CDR2 SMNVEV (reference sequence). The CDR3 loop is CASSLLAVPDEQYF. The CDR3 nucleotides read TGTGCCAGCAGTTTATTGGCTGTACCGGACGAGCAGTACTTC.

This clonotype was observed a handful of times. V is TRBV11-2 and J is TRBJ2-2; no clear D gene. This CDR3 has 13 residues. V was cut by 5 bases and J by 4 bases, with 8 bases left in between. Germline V lookup: CDR1 SGHAT, CDR2 FQNNGV. The CDR3 region has the DNA TGTGCCAGCAGCAAAGACTCCACCGGGGAGCTGTTTTTT. Its translation: CASSKDSTGELFF. Drawing the rest from reference TRBV11-2 and TRBJ2-2, the complete variable domain is EAGVAQSPRYKIIEKRQSVAFWCNPISGHATLYWYQQILGQGPKLLIQFQNNGVVDDSQLPKDRFSAERLKGVDSTLKIQPAKLEDSAVYLCASSKDSTGELFFGEGSRLTVL.

The rearrangement links TRBV5-4 to TRBJ1-6; D is unclear. The CDR3 spans 12 residues. Deletions cut 9 bases from V and 7 bases from J, with 11 bases between. Per the germline V gene, CDR1 is SGHNT and CDR2 is YYREEE (reference sequence). DNA of the CDR3: TGTGCCACCAGGACGCTGAATTCACCCCTCCACTTT. It is translated as CATRTLNSPLHF.

This clonotype was found a few times. The chain combines TRBV12-3 or TRBV12-4 with TRBJ2-5; 7 positions match TRBD1. The V gene end was trimmed by 6 bases and the J gene end by 5 bases; junction bases not matched to a gene: 6. CDR3 size: 13 residues. Written as DNA, the CDR3 is TGTGCCAGCAGCGGACAGGTGGGGGAGACCCAGTACTTC. Translated, it gives CASSGQVGETQYF.

This clonotype was counted at least ten times. V is TRBV5-6 and J is TRBJ1-1; D uncertain. Trimming shortened V by 0 bases and J by 7 bases, and 10 bases separated the two germline ends. CDR3 length: 13 residues. Germline CDR1 is SGHDT and CDR2 is YYEEEE. The CDR3 loop reads CASSLASGFEAFF. The CDR3 coding sequence is TGTGCCAGCAGCTTGGCCAGCGGGTTTGAAGCTTTCTTT.

V usage is TRBV7-8 and J usage is TRBJ2-1; a weak D match, TRBD2 (6 bases). The CDR3 spans 15 residues. V was trimmed by 2 bases and J by 1 base, leaving 9 bases between them. Per germline, CDR1 SGHVS and CDR2 FQNEAQ. Here the CDR3 reads CASSLQDYSYNEQFF. In nucleotides, the CDR3 is TGTGCCAGCAGCTTACAGGACTATTCCTACAATGAGCAGTTCTTC.

This clonotype was seen at least ten times. V gene TRBV20-1 combines with J gene TRBJ1-1, with D unresolved. V dropped 6 bases and J dropped 3 bases, with 14 bases sitting between them. The germline V gene encodes CDR1 DFQATT and CDR2 SNEGSKA (reference sequence). The CDR3 covers 13 residues. Here the CDR3 DNA reads TGCAGTGCCCCCCGGAGGTCCGACACTGAAGCTTTCTTT. It is translated as CSAPRRSDTEAFF.

V usage is TRBV6-1 and J usage is TRBJ2-3; D ambiguous. V lost 6 bases to trimming and J lost 0 bases, with 10 bases between them. The CDR3 spans 14 residues. Germline values: CDR1 MNHNS, CDR2 SASEGT. CDR3 DNA sequence: TGTGCCAGCAGCAAACTGGGAAGCACAGATACGCAGTATTTT. Translated, it gives CASSKLGSTDTQYF.

This chain joins TRBV27 and TRBJ2-5; no firm D call. The germline V gene encodes CDR1 MNHEY and CDR2 SMNVEV (reference sequence). CDR3 length: 14 amino acids. V dropped 2 bases and J dropped 1 base, with 8 bases sitting between them. In DNA, the CDR3 is TGTGCCAGCAGTTTAATACCCTCCCAAGAGACCCAGTACTTC. Translating it yields CASSLIPSQETQYF.

The chain combines TRBV5-6 with TRBJ2-5; weak D call: TRBD2 (5 bases). Germline V gives CDR1 SGHDT, CDR2 YYEEEE. V was pared by 3 bases and J by 3 bases, with 15 bases between. The CDR3 extends over 15 amino acids. CDR3 loop: CASSYLLRREETQYF. The CDR3 DNA is TGTGCCAGCAGCTACCTCCTGCGGCGGGAAGAGACCCAGTACTTC.

This clonotype was found a few times. The V gene is TRBV6-1, the J gene TRBJ2-3; 8 bases agree with TRBD2. The V and J ends lost 6 bases and 5 bases, in that order; junction bases with no gene match: 13. The CDR3 has 16 residues. Looked up from germline, CDR1 is MNHNS and CDR2 is SASEGT. This CDR3 reads CASSPGTSLLGDTQYF. CDR3 sequence (DNA): TGTGCCAGCAGCCCTGGGACTAGTTTATTGGGAGATACGCAGTATTTT.

This chain connects TRBV6-2 or TRBV6-3 to TRBJ2-3, with a tentative D call TRBD2 (5 bases). Germline-derived CDR1 and CDR2 are MNHEY and SVGEGT. The CDR3 is 14 residues long. V was clipped by 6 bases and J by 0 bases, with 10 bases between them. CDR3 region: CASSRTGSTDTQYF. Written as DNA, the CDR3 is TGTGCCAGCAGCCGGACGGGGAGCACAGATACGCAGTATTTT.

This clonotype occurred a few times. V is TRBV30 and J is TRBJ2-7; 8 nucleotides align to TRBD1. Germline CDR1 and CDR2: GTSNPN and SVGIG (reference sequence). The V gene end was trimmed by 4 bases and the J gene end by 0 bases; junction bases not matched to a gene: 8. This CDR3 is 15 amino acids long. The CDR3 reads CAWTAGTGHSYEQYF. The CDR3 coding sequence is TGTGCCTGGACCGCCGGGACAGGACACTCCTACGAGCAGTACTTC.

This clonotype was seen only once. The V and J genes are TRBV5-1 and TRBJ2-1; D is unresolved. The CDR3 is made up of 13 amino acids. Germline CDR1 is SGHRS and CDR2 is YFSETQ. Trimming removed 0 bases from V and 6 bases from J, with 7 bases in between. This chain's CDR3 is CASSLGWSNEQFF. In DNA form, the CDR3 reads TGCGCCAGCAGCTTGGGCTGGAGCAATGAGCAGTTCTTC.

This clonotype was recorded a few times. The chain links TRBV14 to TRBJ1-6; TRBD1 is a possible D gene (6 bases). The CDR3 spans 15 residues. V lost 1 base and J lost 9, with 13 bases in between. The V gene's germline CDR1 is SGHDN and CDR2 FVKESK. The CDR3 nucleotides are TGTGCCAGCAGCCAAGGCCAGGGGAAGGTTTCACCCCTCCACTTT. It yields the protein CASSQGQGKVSPLHF.

The chain uses TRBV6-2 or TRBV6-3 and TRBJ2-1; 12 nucleotides line up with TRBD2. V was pared by 6 bases and J by 8 bases, with 5 bases of the junction left unmatched. This CDR3 comprises 14 residues. Germline CDR1 MNHEY, CDR2 SVGEGT. The CDR3 coding sequence is TGTGCCAGCAGGACTAGCGGGAGACGGGATGAGCAGTTCTTC. It codes for CASRTSGRRDEQFF.

J is TRBJ2-1 and V is TRBV19; 11 nucleotides line up with TRBD2. The CDR3 loop spans 15 amino acids. V shed 1 base and J 7 bases; nucleotides not matched to a gene: 3. CDR1 LNHDA and CDR2 SQIVND come from the germline V gene (reference sequence). CDR3 bases: TGTGCCAGTAGTATAGGTCTAGCGGGAGGTAATGAGCAGTTCTTC. Its translation: CASSIGLAGGNEQFF.

A note on this clonotype: A single base separates this from a much larger clone, so it may be a read error. The genes are TRBV20-1 and TRBJ1-3, with 7 bases that match TRBD1. Germline loops: CDR1 DFQATT, CDR2 SNEGSKA (reference sequence). CDR3 size: 15 residues. The CDR3 reads CSAGGQAPSGNTVYF. CDR3 nucleotides: TGCAGTGCCGGAGGACAGGCACCCTCTGGAAACACCGTATATTTT.

This clonotype occurred a few times. The chain joins TRBV12-3 or TRBV12-4 to TRBJ1-4; unclear D gene. The CDR3 length is 12 residues. V was shortened by 3 bases and J by 12 bases, with 11 bases between the two germline ends. As DNA, the CDR3 is TGTGCCAGCAGTTTGGCCCTTGGGGAACTGTTTTTT. Residues: CASSLALGELFF.

This chain connects TRBV5-1 to TRBJ2-5; 7 positions agree with TRBD2. This CDR3 region has 14 residues. Germline V CDR1 and CDR2: SGHRS, YFSETQ. V lost 0 bases, J lost 3 bases, and 2 bases stayed unmatched. CDR3 amino acids: CASSLVAGEETQYF. The CDR3 DNA is TGCGCCAGCAGCTTGGTGGCGGGAGAAGAGACCCAGTACTTC.

This clonotype was observed a handful of times. This chain uses TRBV9 with TRBJ1-2; D is undetermined. V was trimmed by 0 bases and J by 3 bases, leaving 27 bases between them. CDR1 SGDLS and CDR2 YYNGEE come from the germline V gene. This CDR3 contains 20 residues. DNA for the CDR3: TGTGCCAGCAGCGTAGAATTGTTTTCTGACATCCCTACTCGAGACTATGGCTACACCTTC. As protein: CASSVELFSDIPTRDYGYTF.

This clonotype was detected many times. The gene calls are TRBV29-1 and TRBJ1-5, with 7 nucleotides matching TRBD1. CDR3 length: 13 amino acids. Looked up from germline, CDR1 is SQVTM and CDR2 is ANQGSEA. Losses at the gene ends were 4 bases for V and 7 bases for J; bases not matched to a gene: 7. The CDR3 protein is CSVGFGGGQPQHF. CDR3 bases: TGCAGCGTTGGTTTCGGAGGGGGCCAGCCCCAGCATTTT.

V is TRBV10-2 and J is TRBJ2-5; no definite D call. Germline CDR1 reads WSHSY; CDR2 reads SAAADI. This CDR3 is built from 14 residues. The germline V and J ends were trimmed by 4 bases and 2 bases, with 11 bases remaining between them. DNA for the CDR3: TGCGCCAGCAGTGGGTGGGGTCCACAAGAGACCCAGTACTTC. This encodes CASSGWGPQETQYF.

This clonotype was detected only once. A much larger clone lies one base from this, so it may be a read error. The chain employs TRBV28 and TRBJ1-1; D call uncertain. Germline V lookup: CDR1 MDHEN, CDR2 SYDVKM. The CDR3 length is 14 residues. The CDR3 DNA sequence: TGTGCCAGCAGTTTAGGGCGGGTGAACACTGAAGCTTTATTT. The encoded protein is CASSLGRVNTEALF.

The chain carries TRBV7-9 and TRBJ2-3, with 7 positions matching TRBD2. The CDR3 runs 15 residues. Germline V lookup: CDR1 SEHNR, CDR2 FQNEAQ (reference sequence). With V trimmed by 4 bases and J by 0 bases, 4 bases remained unmatched. The CDR3 loop reads CASSWPGGSTDTQYF. In nucleotides, the CDR3 is TGTGCCAGCAGCTGGCCGGGGGGTAGCACAGATACGCAGTATTTT.

This clonotype was observed a handful of times. This chain joins TRBV11-3 and TRBJ2-5, with 8 bases identical to TRBD2. The CDR3 has 15 residues. The ends lost 5 bases at V and 4 bases at J; junction bases unmatched: 9. Germline values: CDR1 SGHNT, CDR2 YENEEA. CDR3 nucleotides: TGTGCCAGCAGCCCCACGAGCGGGAGAGGAGAGACCCAGTACTTC. Residues: CASSPTSGRGETQYF.